These 23 T cell receptor beta chains share one sample of origin, sequenced in a study of OX40 agonist ivuxolimab in advanced cancers. Profiling relied on immunoSEQ multiplex PCR, and the TCRdb table lists in-frame clones only, not all of them. The data hold approximately 17,000 clones, with around 71% observed a single time. Sample: CD4+ or CD8+ T cells sorted from blood, taken in a trial of the OX40 agonist ivuxolimab. Source of these receptors: an adult with an advanced solid tumor such as melanoma, head and neck, liver or kidney cancer.

V gene TRBV12-5 combines with J gene TRBJ2-3; weak D call: TRBD2 (5 bases). The V gene's germline CDR1 is LGHNT and CDR2 FRNRAP. V shed 0 bases and J shed 2 bases, with 12 bases lying between them. CDR3 size: 16 residues. The CDR3, as DNA: TGTGCTAGTGGTTTGGTAGAGGGCTTGCCCACAGATACGCAGTATTTT. This codes for CASGLVEGLPTDTQYF.

The chain is built from TRBV30 and TRBJ2-7, with TRBD1 as a possible D gene (5 bases). Germline V lookup: CDR1 GTSNPN, CDR2 SVGIG (reference sequence). V lost 4 bases and J lost 6, with 16 bases in between. The CDR3 loop spans 13 amino acids. CDR3 loop: CAWTGLLLREQYF. CDR3 DNA: TGTGCCTGGACAGGGTTATTACTACGCGAGCAGTACTTC. The entire variable domain, with the rest obtained from reference TRBV30 and TRBJ2-7, is as follows: SQTIHQWPATLVQPVGSPLSLECTVEGTSNPNLYWYRQAAGRGLQLLFYSVGIGQISSEVPQNLSASRPQDRQFILSSKKLLLSDSGFYLCAWTGLLLREQYFGPGTRLTVT.

This chain links TRBV7-7 with TRBJ2-1, with TRBD2 matching over 10 bases. With V trimmed by 1 base and J by 8 bases, 8 bases remained unmatched. The germline CDR1 and CDR2 sequences are SSHAT and FNYEAQ (reference sequence). The CDR3 runs to 16 residues. The CDR3: CASSLGPGTSDDEQFF. In DNA form, the CDR3 reads TGTGCCAGCAGCTTAGGGCCCGGGACTAGCGATGATGAGCAGTTCTTC.

The chain links TRBV28 to TRBJ2-7; D not resolved. Trimming left V 3 bases short and J 6 bases short, with 9 bases between. Germline V gives CDR1 MDHEN, CDR2 SYDVKM. This CDR3 comprises 12 residues. CDR3 sequence (DNA): TGTGCCAGCAGTTTGGATGGCGGCGAGCAGTACTTC. This translates into CASSLDGGEQYF.

This chain joins TRBV5-1 and TRBJ1-2, with 11 bases identical to TRBD1. The CDR3 is made up of 15 amino acids. Germline trimming cut 0 bases from V and 4 bases from J; bases unmatched to any gene: 2. Per the germline V gene, CDR1 is SGHRS and CDR2 is YFSETQ. CDR3 nucleotides: TGCGCCAGCAGCTTGGGGACAGGGGGCACCTATGGCTACACCTTC. As protein: CASSLGTGGTYGYTF.

The CDR3 sequence is CATGTYNQPQHF. CDR3 bases: TGTGCCACCGGGACATACAATCAGCCCCAGCATTTT. The V and J genes are TRBV6-1 and TRBJ1-5; a possible D gene is TRBD1 (6 bases). The ends were cut back, 10 bases at V and 3 bases at J, with 10 bases in the middle. This CDR3 comprises 12 residues. Germline lookup yields CDR1 MNHNS and CDR2 SASEGT.

This clone was recorded only once. The rearrangement uses TRBV29-1 and TRBJ2-7, with 10 bases that match TRBD1. Trimming removed 6 bases from V and 6 bases from J; junction bases left unmatched: 8. Looked up from germline, CDR1 is SQVTM and CDR2 is ANQGSEA. This CDR3 has 13 residues. CDR3 sequence reads: CSVRRQGAPEQYF. For the CDR3, the DNA is TGCAGCGTGCGACGACAGGGGGCGCCCGAGCAGTACTTC.

The gene calls are TRBV27 and TRBJ2-7; unclear D gene. Between the trimmed V and J ends, which lost 5 bases and 5 bases, there was a span of 7 bases. Germline V gene data show CDR1 as MNHEY and CDR2 as SMNVEV (reference sequence). This CDR3 spans 11 amino acids. CDR3 loop: CASSRYDEQYF. The CDR3 nucleotides are TGTGCCAGCAGTCGCTATGACGAGCAGTACTTC.

The chain uses TRBV11-2 and TRBJ2-1; 7 nucleotides line up with TRBD2. This CDR3 is 15 amino acids long. Germline values: CDR1 SGHAT, CDR2 FQNNGV. V trimming: 1 base; J trimming: 0 bases; junction bases outside the gene matches: 0. The DNA of the CDR3 is TGTGCCAGCAGCTTAGGCGGGAGCTCCTACAATGAGCAGTTCTTC. Translated: CASSLGGSSYNEQFF.

The chain uses TRBV11-2 and TRBJ2-7; 7 positions agree with TRBD1. Germline V gene data show CDR1 as SGHAT and CDR2 as FQNNGV. The V gene end was trimmed by 3 bases and the J gene end by 1 base; junction bases not matched to a gene: 6. The CDR3 loop spans 15 amino acids. CDR3 protein: CASSFHRGESYEQYF. The CDR3 nucleotides are TGTGCCAGCAGCTTTCACAGGGGAGAGTCCTACGAGCAGTACTTC.

The chain carries TRBV27 and TRBJ2-7; D might be TRBD2 (6 bases). The CDR3 is 12 amino acids. Germline CDR1 reads MNHEY; CDR2 reads SMNVEV (reference sequence). V lost 5 bases, J lost 4 bases, and 9 bases lay in between. As DNA, the CDR3 is TGTGCCAGCAGTCAGGGACTTTACGAGCAGTACTTC. This gives the protein CASSQGLYEQYF.

This chain joins TRBV11-3 and TRBJ2-1, with D possibly being TRBD2 (5 bases). The V gene's germline CDR1 is SGHNT and CDR2 YENEEA. This CDR3 is 15 amino acids long. Trimming left V 1 base short and J 3 bases short, with 10 bases between. This CDR3 reads CASSLGLALYNEQFF. CDR3 coding DNA: TGTGCCAGCAGCTTAGGGTTAGCGCTCTACAATGAGCAGTTCTTC.

The chain joins TRBV6-1 to TRBJ2-3; TRBD1 matches 7 bases. This CDR3 spans 18 amino acids. V dropped 1 base and J dropped 2; count of bases not matched to a gene: 12. Germline CDR1 is MNHNS and CDR2 is SASEGT. The CDR3 is CASSEGHRGTGLTDTQYF. The CDR3 DNA sequence: TGTGCCAGCAGTGAAGGTCACAGGGGAACGGGCCTCACAGATACGCAGTATTTT.

On this clone itself: This sample also contains other DNA sequences that code for the same CDR3. The chain joins TRBV6-6 to TRBJ2-5; D might be TRBD2 (5 bases). The CDR3 contains 13 residues. Germline assignment: CDR1 MNHNY and CDR2 SVGAGI (reference sequence). The V and J ends lost 2 bases and 3 bases respectively, with 7 bases between them. The CDR3, as DNA: TGTGCCAGCAGTTACGAGGGAGAAGAGACCCAGTACTTC. Translating gives CASSYEGEETQYF.

The genes are TRBV5-4 and TRBJ2-2; a possible D gene is TRBD1 (6 bases). V shed 3 bases and J shed 1 base, with 10 bases lying between them. This CDR3 spans 15 amino acids. The germline CDR1 and CDR2 sequences are SGHNT and YYREEE (reference sequence). The DNA of the CDR3 is TGTGCCAGCAGCTGGACAGCTATGAACACCGGGGAGCTGTTTTTT. Residues: CASSWTAMNTGELFF.

The rearrangement links TRBV28 to TRBJ1-5; no reliable D call. V lost 5 bases and J 7 bases, leaving 18 bases between the germline ends. The CDR3 runs to 15 residues. Germline V lookup: CDR1 MDHEN, CDR2 SYDVKM. The chain's CDR3 is CASSPASSRQQPQHF. The CDR3 nucleotides read TGTGCCAGCAGTCCGGCAAGCTCCCGCCAGCAGCCCCAGCATTTT.

The CDR3 sequence is CASSLVLSSTSGSGDEQFF. The CDR3 nucleotides read TGTGCCAGCAGCTTAGTCCTTTCCTCGACTAGCGGGAGTGGGGATGAGCAGTTCTTC. The chain is built from TRBV7-9 and TRBJ2-1; 12 positions match TRBD2. This CDR3 region has 19 residues. The ends lost 1 base at V and 8 bases at J; junction bases unmatched: 15. Germline V gene lookup returns CDR1 SEHNR and CDR2 FQNEAQ (reference sequence).

This clone is medium-sized. CDR3 residues: CASSLGPLGQPQHF. The CDR3 coding sequence is TGTGCCAGCAGCTTAGGCCCCCTCGGTCAGCCCCAGCATTTT. V gene TRBV7-6 combines with J gene TRBJ1-5, with D unresolved. Germline loops: CDR1 SGHVS, CDR2 FNYEAQ. The CDR3 loop spans 14 amino acids. Trimming took off 1 base at V and 6 bases at J, with 10 bases between the two ends. Full variable domain (rest looked up from reference TRBV7-6 and TRBJ1-5): GAGVSQSPRYKVTKRGQDVALRCDPISGHVSLYWYRQALGQGPEFLTYFNYEAQQDKSGLPNDRFSAERPEGSISTLTIQRTEQRDSAMYRCASSLGPLGQPQHFGDGTRLSIL.

This clone counts as medium-sized. The chain combines TRBV29-1 with TRBJ2-1; D possibly matches TRBD1 or TRBD2 (6 bases each). Trimming left V 5 bases short and J 7 bases short, with 15 bases between. CDR1 and CDR2 from the germline V gene are SQVTM and ANQGSEA. The CDR3 loop spans 13 amino acids. The DNA of the CDR3 is TGCAGCGTTCCACGAGGGGGAGGAAATGAGCAGTTCTTC. As protein: CSVPRGGGNEQFF.

This clone showed up just a few times. The rearrangement links TRBV29-1 to TRBJ2-7; 7 nucleotides align to TRBD2. The junction had 1 base not matched to a gene; V was cut back by 4 bases and J by 1 base. CDR1 SQVTM and CDR2 ANQGSEA come from the germline V gene. This CDR3 has 12 residues. CDR3 residues: CSVVGGSYEQYF. The CDR3 DNA is TGCAGCGTTGTCGGGGGGTCCTACGAGCAGTACTTC.

The rearrangement joins TRBV7-6 to TRBJ2-5, with D perhaps given as TRBD1 or TRBD2 (6 bases each). CDR3 size: 14 residues. Germline V gene data show CDR1 as SGHVS and CDR2 as FNYEAQ. Trimming removed 1 base from V and 14 bases from J, with 20 bases in between. Written as DNA, the CDR3 is TGTGCCAGCAGCTTAGGTTCGGGGGACACGTTGGTCTACTTC. This gives the protein CASSLGSGDTLVYF.

The chain employs TRBV28 and TRBJ2-7, with TRBD2 matching 7 bases. Germline lookup yields CDR1 MDHEN and CDR2 SYDVKM. Germline trimming cut 6 bases from V and 4 bases from J; bases unmatched to any gene: 6. The CDR3 consists of 13 residues. The CDR3 region has the DNA TGTGCCAGCAGGGGGGGGAAATTTTACGAGCAGTACTTC. Translated: CASRGGKFYEQYF.

This chain joins TRBV28 and TRBJ1-2, with 8 positions matching TRBD1. CDR1 and CDR2 (germline): MDHEN, SYDVKM. The J segment lost 3 bases and the V segment lost 6 bases, leaving 3 bases of the junction unmatched. The CDR3 consists of 13 residues. CDR3: CASRETGDYGYTF. CDR3 nucleotides: TGTGCCAGCAGGGAGACAGGGGACTATGGCTACACCTTC.